The source of this TCR beta chain is a study of regulatory T cells in long-lasting Graves disease. Study findings and constraints: Investigators studied peripheral blood only, not thyroid tissue. Newly diagnosed disease favored TRBV20-1 and TRBJ2-1 over persistent disease. Newly diagnosed patients shared approximately 1,000 public clonotypes; persistent patients shared some 2,600. The study found lower TCR diversity in persistent Graves' patients than in newly diagnosed ones.

V shed 4 bases, J shed 11 bases, and the junction held 3 bases outside the gene matches. The CDR3 runs 12 residues. Germline V CDR1 and CDR2: SGDLS, YYNGEE. Arm-PCR of CDR3 regions and iRepertoire HTBI primers were the basis on which TCR beta libraries were built. TCRdb reanalysed the multiplex PCR reads using MiXCR and keeps one entry per CDR3 protein. The sample holds 500,000 to 800,000 distinct CDR3 sequences, around 30% seen once. The time point here: persistent/refractory GD, antithyroid drugs over 5 years with positive TRAb. Extracted PBMC RNA gave rise to the TCR library. This clonotype was detected only a few times. The antigen is not known.

The chain employs TRBV9 and TRBJ2-4; 10 positions match TRBD1. The sequencing here drew on peripheral blood mononuclear cells (PBMCs), taken when the disease was refractory, from a patient treated with antithyroid drugs. The clonotype originates from a female donor with Graves disease. The CDR3 spells CASSPDRGFQYF. The CDR3 DNA follows: TGTGCCAGCAGCCCGGACAGGGGGTTTCAGTACTTC.